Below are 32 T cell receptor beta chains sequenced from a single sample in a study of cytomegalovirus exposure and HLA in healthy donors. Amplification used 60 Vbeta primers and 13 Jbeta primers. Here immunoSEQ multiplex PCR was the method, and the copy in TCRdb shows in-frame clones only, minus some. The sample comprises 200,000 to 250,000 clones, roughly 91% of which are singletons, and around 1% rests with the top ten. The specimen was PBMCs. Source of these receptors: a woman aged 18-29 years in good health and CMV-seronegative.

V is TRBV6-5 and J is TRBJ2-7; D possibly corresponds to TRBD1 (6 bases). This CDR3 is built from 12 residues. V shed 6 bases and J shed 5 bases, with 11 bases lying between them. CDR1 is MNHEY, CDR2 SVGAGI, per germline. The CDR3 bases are TGTGCCAGCAGCTCCAGGGGAAACGAGCAGTACTTC. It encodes CASSSRGNEQYF.

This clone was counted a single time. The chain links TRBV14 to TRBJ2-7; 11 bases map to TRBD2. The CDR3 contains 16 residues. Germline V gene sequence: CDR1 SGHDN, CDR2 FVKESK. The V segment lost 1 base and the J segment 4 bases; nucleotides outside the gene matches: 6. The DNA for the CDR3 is TGTGCCAGCAGCCAAGTTAGCGGGAGGGCCGGGTACGAGCAGTACTTC. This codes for CASSQVSGRAGYEQYF.

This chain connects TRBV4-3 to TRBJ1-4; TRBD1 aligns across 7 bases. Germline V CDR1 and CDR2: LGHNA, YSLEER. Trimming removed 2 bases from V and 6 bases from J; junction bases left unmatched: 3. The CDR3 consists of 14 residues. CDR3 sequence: CASSQQGDYEKLFF. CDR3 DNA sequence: TGCGCCAGCAGCCAACAGGGGGATTATGAAAAACTGTTTTTT.

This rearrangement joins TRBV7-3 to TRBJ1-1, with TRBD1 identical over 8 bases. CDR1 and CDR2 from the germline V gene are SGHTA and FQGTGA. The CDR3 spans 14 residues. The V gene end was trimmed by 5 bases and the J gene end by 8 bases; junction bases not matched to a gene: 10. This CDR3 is CASSLRGREEEAFF. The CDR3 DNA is TGTGCCAGCAGCCTCAGGGGGCGCGAGGAGGAAGCTTTCTTT.

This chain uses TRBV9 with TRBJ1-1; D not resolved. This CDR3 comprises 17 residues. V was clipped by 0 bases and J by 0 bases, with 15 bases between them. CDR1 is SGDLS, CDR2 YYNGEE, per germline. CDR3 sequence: CASSVGLREGMNTEAFF. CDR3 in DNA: TGTGCCAGCAGCGTAGGTCTGAGGGAAGGTATGAACACTGAAGCTTTCTTT. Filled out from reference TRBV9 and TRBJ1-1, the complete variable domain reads DSGVTQTPKHLITATGQRVTLRCSPRSGDLSVYWYQQSLDQGLQFLIQYYNGEERAKGNILERFSAQQFPDLHSELNLSSLELGDSALYFCASSVGLREGMNTEAFFGQGTRLTVV.

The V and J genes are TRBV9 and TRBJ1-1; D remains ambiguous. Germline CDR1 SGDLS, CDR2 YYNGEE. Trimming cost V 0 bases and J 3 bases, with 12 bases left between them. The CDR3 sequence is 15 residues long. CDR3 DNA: TGTGCCAGCAGCGTAGCTCCCGGGGTTTACACTGAAGCTTTCTTT. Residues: CASSVAPGVYTEAFF.

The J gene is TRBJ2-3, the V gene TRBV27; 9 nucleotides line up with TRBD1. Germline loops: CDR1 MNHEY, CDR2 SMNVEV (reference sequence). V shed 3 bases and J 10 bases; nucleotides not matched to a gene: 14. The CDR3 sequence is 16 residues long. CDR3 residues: CASSFLGTGLGAAQYF. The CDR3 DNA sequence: TGTGCCAGCAGTTTCTTAGGGACAGGGTTAGGGGCCGCGCAGTATTTT.

CDR3 protein: CASSLFVGNQETQYF. The CDR3 DNA reads as TGTGCCAGCAGCCTTTTTGTCGGGAACCAAGAGACCCAGTACTTC. The chain carries TRBV6-6 and TRBJ2-5; D is possibly TRBD2 (5 bases). V dropped 6 bases and J dropped 0 bases, with 14 bases sitting between them. Germline V gives CDR1 MNHNY, CDR2 SVGAGI (reference sequence). The CDR3 is made up of 15 amino acids.

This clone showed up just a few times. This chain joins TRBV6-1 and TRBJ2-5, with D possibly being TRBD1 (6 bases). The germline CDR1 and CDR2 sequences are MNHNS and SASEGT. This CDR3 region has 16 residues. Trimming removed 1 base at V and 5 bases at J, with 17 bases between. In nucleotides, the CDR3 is TGTGCCAGCAGTGAAGGGTTGGAGAGGGGGTGGGAGACCCAGTACTTC. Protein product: CASSEGLERGWETQYF.

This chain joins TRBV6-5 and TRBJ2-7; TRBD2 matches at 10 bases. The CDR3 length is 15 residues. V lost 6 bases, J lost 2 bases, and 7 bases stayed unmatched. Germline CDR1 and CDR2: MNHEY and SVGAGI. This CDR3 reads CASSKGLAAPYEQYF. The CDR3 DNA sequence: TGTGCCAGCAGCAAAGGACTAGCGGCCCCCTACGAGCAGTACTTC.

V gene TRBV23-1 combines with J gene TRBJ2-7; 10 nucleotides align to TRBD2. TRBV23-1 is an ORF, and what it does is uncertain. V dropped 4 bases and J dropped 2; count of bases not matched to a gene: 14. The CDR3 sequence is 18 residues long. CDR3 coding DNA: TGCGCCAGCAGTCGACGAGGTCTTAGCGGGAGGCCGACCTACGAGCAGTACTTC. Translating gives CASSRRGLSGRPTYEQYF.

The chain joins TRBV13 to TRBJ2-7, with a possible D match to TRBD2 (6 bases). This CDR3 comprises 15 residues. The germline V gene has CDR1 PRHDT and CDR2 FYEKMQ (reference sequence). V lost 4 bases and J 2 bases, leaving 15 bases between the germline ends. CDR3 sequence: CASSSQGGGTYEQYF. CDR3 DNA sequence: TGTGCCAGCAGCTCCCAGGGTGGCGGGACCTACGAGCAGTACTTC.

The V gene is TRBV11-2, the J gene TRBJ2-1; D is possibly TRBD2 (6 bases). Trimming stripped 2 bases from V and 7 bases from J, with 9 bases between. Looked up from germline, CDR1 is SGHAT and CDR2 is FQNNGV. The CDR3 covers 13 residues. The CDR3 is CASSLNGGNEQFF. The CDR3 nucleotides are TGTGCCAGCAGCTTAAACGGGGGAAATGAGCAGTTCTTC. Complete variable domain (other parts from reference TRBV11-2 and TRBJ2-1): EAGVAQSPRYKIIEKRQSVAFWCNPISGHATLYWYQQILGQGPKLLIQFQNNGVVDDSQLPKDRFSAERLKGVDSTLKIQPAKLEDSAVYLCASSLNGGNEQFFGPGTRLTVL.

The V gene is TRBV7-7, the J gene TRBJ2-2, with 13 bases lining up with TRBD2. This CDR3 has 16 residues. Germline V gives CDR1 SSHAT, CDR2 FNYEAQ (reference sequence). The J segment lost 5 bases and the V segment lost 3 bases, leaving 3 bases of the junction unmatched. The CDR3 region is CASSFGLAGDTGELFF. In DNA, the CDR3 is TGTGCCAGCAGCTTTGGACTAGCGGGAGATACCGGGGAGCTGTTTTTT.

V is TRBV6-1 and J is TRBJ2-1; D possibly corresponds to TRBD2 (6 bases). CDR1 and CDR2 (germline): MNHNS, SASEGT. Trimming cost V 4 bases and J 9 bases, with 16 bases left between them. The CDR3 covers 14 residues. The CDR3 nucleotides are TGTGCCAGCAGTGGGAGGGATGGACGTGGTGAGCAGTTCTTC. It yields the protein CASSGRDGRGEQFF.

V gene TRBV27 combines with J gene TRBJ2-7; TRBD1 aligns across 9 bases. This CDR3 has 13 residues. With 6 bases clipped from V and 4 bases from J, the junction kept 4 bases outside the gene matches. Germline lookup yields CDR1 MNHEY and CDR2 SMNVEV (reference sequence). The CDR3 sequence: CASRGTGKYEQYF. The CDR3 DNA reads TGTGCCAGCAGAGGGACAGGGAAGTACGAGCAGTACTTC.

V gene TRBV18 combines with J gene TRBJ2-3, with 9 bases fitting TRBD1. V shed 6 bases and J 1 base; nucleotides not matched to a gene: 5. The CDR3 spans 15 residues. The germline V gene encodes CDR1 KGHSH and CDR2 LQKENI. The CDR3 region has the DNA TGTGCCAGCTCGCCAAGGACAGGGGGCACAGATACGCAGTATTTT. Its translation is CASSPRTGGTDTQYF.

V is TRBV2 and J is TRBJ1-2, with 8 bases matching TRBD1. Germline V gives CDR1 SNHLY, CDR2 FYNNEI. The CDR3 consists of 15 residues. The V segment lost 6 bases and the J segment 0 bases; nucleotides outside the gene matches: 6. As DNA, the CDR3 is TGTGCCAGCAGCTCCGACAGGGGAGCTAACTATGGCTACACCTTC. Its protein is CASSSDRGANYGYTF.

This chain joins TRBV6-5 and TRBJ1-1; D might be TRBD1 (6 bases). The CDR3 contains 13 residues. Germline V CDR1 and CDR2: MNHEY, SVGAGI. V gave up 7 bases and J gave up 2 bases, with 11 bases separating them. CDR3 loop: CASNRGGNTEAFF. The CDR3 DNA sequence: TGTGCCAGCAATCGGGGGGGCAACACTGAAGCTTTCTTT.

The CDR3 sequence: CASSLWTSPTDTQYF. CDR3 coding DNA: TGCGCCAGCAGCTTGTGGACTTCCCCCACAGATACGCAGTATTTT. This rearrangement joins TRBV5-1 to TRBJ2-3, with D possibly TRBD2 on 5 matching bases. CDR1 is SGHRS and CDR2 is YFSETQ in the germline V gene. The CDR3 has 15 amino acids. Deletions cut 1 base from V and 2 bases from J, with 11 bases between.

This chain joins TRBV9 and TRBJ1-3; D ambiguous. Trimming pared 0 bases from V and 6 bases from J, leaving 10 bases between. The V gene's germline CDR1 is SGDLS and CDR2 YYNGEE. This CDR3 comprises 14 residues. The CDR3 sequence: CASSVAAEENTIYF. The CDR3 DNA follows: TGTGCCAGCAGCGTAGCGGCGGAGGAAAACACCATATATTTT.

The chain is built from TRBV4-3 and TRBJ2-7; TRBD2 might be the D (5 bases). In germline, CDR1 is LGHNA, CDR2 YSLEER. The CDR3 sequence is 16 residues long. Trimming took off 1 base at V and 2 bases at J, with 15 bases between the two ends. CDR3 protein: CASSQGIGDPAYEQYF. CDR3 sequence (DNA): TGCGCCAGCAGCCAAGGGATCGGGGATCCGGCCTACGAGCAGTACTTC.

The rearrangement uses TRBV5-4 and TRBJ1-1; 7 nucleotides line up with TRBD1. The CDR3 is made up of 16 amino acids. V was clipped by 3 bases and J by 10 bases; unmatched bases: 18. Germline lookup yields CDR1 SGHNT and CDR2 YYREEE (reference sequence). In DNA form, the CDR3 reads TGTGCCAGCAGCTACAAGGGGGCGAATGATCCCGGGGGAGCTTTCTTT. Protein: CASSYKGANDPGGAFF.

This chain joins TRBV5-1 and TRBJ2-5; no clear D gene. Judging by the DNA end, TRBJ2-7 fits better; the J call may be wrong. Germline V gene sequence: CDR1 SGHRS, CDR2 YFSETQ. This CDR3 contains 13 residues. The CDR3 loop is CARGFGPDYEQYF. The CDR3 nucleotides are TGCGCCAGAGGATTCGGACCGGACTACGAGCAGTACTTC.

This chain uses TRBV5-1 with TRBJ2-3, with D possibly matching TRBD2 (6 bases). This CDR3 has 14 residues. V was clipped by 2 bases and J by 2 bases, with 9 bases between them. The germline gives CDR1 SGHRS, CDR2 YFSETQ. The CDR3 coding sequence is TGCGCCAGCAGCTTAGGAGGGTACACAGATACGCAGTATTTT. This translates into CASSLGGYTDTQYF.

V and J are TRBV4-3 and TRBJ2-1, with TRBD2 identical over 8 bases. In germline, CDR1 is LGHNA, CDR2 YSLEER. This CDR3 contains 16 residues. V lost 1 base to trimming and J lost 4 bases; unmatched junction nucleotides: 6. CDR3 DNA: TGCGCCAGCAGCCAAGGTACTAGCGGAGAATACAATGAGCAGTTCTTC. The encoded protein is CASSQGTSGEYNEQFF.

Here the CDR3 reads CASSPPFPSETQYF. CDR3 DNA sequence: TGTGCCAGCTCACCACCATTCCCGAGCGAGACCCAGTACTTC. V gene TRBV18 combines with J gene TRBJ2-5; D gene ambiguous. Germline V gives CDR1 KGHSH, CDR2 LQKENI. Deletions cut 0 bases from V and 5 bases from J, with 10 bases between. The CDR3 loop spans 14 amino acids.

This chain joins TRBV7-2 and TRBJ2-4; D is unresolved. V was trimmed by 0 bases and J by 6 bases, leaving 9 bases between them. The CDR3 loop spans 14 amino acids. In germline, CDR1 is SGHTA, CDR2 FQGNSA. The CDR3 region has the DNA TGTGCCAGCAGCTTAGCGGCAGTTGGAAACATTCAGTACTTC. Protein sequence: CASSLAAVGNIQYF.

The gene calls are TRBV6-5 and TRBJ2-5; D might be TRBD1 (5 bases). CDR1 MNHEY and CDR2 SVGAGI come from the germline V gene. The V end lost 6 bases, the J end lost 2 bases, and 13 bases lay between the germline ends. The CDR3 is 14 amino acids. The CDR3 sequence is CASRRLPGQETQYF. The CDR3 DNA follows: TGTGCCAGCAGGCGCCTGCCAGGGCAAGAGACCCAGTACTTC.

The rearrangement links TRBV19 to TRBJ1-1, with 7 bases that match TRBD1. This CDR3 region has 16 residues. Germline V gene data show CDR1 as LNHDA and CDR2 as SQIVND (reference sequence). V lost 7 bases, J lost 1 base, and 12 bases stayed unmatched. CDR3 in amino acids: CASTPLPQGRNTEAFF. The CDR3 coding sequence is TGTGCCAGTACCCCCTTACCACAGGGGAGGAACACTGAAGCTTTCTTT.

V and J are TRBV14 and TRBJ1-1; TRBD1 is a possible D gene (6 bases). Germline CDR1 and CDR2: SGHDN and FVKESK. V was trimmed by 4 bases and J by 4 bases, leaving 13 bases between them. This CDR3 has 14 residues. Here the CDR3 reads CASSPQGFGTEAFF. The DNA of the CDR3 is TGTGCCAGCAGCCCACAGGGTTTTGGCACTGAAGCTTTCTTT.

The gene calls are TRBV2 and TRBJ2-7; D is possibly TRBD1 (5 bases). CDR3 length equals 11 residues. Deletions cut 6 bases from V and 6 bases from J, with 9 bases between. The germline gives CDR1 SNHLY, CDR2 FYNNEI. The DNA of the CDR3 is TGTGCCAGCAGAGCAGGGCGCGAGCAGTACTTC. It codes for CASRAGREQYF.